This T cell receptor beta chain comes out of a study of fetal regulatory T cell absence and autoimmunity. Study in general: Without clinical diabetes, IPEX patients showed exocrine pancreas autoimmunity.

Sequencing was at survey level. Sequenced by immunoSEQ multiplex PCR; TCRdb stores in-frame clones only, minus some. The sample consists of about 43,000 clones, about four fifths of them appearing once. V was shortened by 9 bases and J by 4 bases, with 15 bases between the two germline ends. Germline V lookup: CDR1 MNHEY, CDR2 SMNVEV (reference sequence). CDR3 length: 13 amino acids. The table lists this clone with a few counts. The specimen sequenced was cord blood. The receptor comes from a newborn boy with IPEX syndrome. The rearrangement uses TRBV27 and TRBJ1-2; no reliable D call. The CDR3 reads CASAEGYGYGYTF. CDR3 nucleotides: TGTGCCAGTGCCGAAGGCTATGGCTATGGCTACACCTTC.